This T cell receptor (beta chain) was sequenced for a study of cytomegalovirus exposure and HLA in healthy donors. About this clone itself: One end of the junction fails to match germline, which may point to a read error. Other DNA sequences from this sample encode an identical CDR3 as well.

Germline CDR1 and CDR2: LNHDA and SQIVND (reference sequence). The CDR3 extends over 15 amino acids. In the PCR, 60 Vbeta and 13 Jbeta primers were used. The assay was immunoSEQ multiplex PCR, and TCRdb's table has in-frame clones only and misses some. The data contain 95,000 to 100,000 clones, approximately 76% of them singletons. The chain carries TRBV19 and TRBJ1-6; a weak D match, TRBD1 (5 bases). The sequence came from a man aged 35 to 55 in good health and CMV-seronegative. Sequencing used PBMCs. For the CDR3, the DNA is TGTGCCAGTAGTCCCCGTGCAGGGATTAATTCCCCCCTCCACTTT. Translation gives CASSPRAGINSPLHF.